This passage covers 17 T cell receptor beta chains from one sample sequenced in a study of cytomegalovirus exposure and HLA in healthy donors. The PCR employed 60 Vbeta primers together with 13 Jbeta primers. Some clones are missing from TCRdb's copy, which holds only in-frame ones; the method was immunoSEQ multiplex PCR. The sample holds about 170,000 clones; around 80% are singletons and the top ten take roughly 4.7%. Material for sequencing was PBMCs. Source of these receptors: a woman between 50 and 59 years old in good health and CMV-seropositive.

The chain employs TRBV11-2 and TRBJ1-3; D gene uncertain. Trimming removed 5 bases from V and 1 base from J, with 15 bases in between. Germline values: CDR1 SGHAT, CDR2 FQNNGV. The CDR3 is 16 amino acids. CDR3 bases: TGTGCCAGCAGCGCAACCCCCCCGGGGTCTGGAAACACCATATATTTT. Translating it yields CASSATPPGSGNTIYF.

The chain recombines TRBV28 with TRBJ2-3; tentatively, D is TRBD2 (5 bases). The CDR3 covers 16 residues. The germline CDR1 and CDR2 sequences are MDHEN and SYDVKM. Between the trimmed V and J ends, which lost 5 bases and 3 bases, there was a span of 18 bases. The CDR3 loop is CASSPTAGGRTDTQYF. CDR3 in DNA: TGTGCCAGCAGTCCGACGGCTGGAGGCCGGACAGATACGCAGTATTTT.

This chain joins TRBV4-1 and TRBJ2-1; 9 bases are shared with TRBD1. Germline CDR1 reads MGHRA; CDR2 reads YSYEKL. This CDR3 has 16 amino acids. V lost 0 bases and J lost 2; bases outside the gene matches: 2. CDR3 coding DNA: TGCGCCAGCAGCCAAGATTGGACAGGGGCCTACAATGAGCAGTTCTTC. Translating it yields CASSQDWTGAYNEQFF.

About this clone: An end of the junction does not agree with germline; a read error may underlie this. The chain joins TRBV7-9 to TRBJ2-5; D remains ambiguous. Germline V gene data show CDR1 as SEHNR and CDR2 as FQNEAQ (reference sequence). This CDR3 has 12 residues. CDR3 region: CSSSSTQETQYF. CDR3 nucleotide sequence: TGTTCCAGCAGCTCCACTCAAGAGACCCAGTACTTC.

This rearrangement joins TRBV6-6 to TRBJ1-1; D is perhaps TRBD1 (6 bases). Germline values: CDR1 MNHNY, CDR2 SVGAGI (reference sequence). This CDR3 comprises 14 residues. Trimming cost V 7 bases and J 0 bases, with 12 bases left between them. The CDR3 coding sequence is TGTGCCAGCAAGGGGGAACAGGTGAACACTGAAGCTTTCTTT. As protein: CASKGEQVNTEAFF.

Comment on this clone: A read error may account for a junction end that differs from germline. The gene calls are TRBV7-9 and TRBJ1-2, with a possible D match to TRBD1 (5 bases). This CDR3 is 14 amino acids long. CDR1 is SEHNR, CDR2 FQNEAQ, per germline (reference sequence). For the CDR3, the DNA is TGTTCCAGCAGCCGAGAGGGACTTATCTATGGCTACACCTTC. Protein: CSSSREGLIYGYTF. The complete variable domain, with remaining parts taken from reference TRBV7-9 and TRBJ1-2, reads DTGVSQNPRHKITKRGQNVTFRCDPISEHNRLYWYRQTLGQGPEFLTYFQNEAQLEKSRLLSDRFSAERPKGSFSTLEIQRTEQGDSAMYLCSSSREGLIYGYTFGSGTRLTVV.

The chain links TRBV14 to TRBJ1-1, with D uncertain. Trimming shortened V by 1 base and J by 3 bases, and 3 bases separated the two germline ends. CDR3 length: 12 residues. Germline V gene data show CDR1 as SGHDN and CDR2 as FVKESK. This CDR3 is CASSQAYTEAFF. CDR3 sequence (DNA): TGTGCCAGCAGCCAAGCCTACACTGAAGCTTTCTTT.

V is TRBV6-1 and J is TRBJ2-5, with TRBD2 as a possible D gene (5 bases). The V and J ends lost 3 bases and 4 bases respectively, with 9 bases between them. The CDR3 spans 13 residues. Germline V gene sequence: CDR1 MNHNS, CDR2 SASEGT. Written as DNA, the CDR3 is TGTGCCAGCAGTGAGAGGGCAGGAGAGACCCAGTACTTC. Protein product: CASSERAGETQYF.

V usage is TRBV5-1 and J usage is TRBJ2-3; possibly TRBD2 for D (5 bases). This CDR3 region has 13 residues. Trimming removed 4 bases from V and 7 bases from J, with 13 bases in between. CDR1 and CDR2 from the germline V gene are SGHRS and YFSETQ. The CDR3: CASSGSDGNTQYF. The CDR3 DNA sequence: TGCGCCAGCAGCGGATCGGACGGGAATACGCAGTATTTT.

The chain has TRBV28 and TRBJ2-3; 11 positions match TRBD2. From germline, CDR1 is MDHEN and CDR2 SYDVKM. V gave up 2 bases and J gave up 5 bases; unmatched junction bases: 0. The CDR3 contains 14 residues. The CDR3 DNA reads TGTGCCAGCAGTTTAGGACTAGCGGGAGATACGCAGTATTTT. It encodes CASSLGLAGDTQYF.

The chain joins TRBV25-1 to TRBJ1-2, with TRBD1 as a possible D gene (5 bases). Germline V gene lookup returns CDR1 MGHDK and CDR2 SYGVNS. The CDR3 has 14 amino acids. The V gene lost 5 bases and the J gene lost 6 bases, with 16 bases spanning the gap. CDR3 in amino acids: CASSKGHRTNGYTF. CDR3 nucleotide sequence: TGTGCCAGCAGTAAGGGGCACCGCACTAATGGCTACACCTTC.

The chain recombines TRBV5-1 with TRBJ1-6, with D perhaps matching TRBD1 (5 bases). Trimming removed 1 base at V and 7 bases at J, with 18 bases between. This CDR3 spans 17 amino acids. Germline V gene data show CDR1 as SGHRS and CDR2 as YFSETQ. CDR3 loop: CASSLFSGVTVNSPLHF. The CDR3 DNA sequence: TGCGCCAGCAGCTTGTTCTCGGGGGTCACCGTGAATTCACCCCTCCACTTT.

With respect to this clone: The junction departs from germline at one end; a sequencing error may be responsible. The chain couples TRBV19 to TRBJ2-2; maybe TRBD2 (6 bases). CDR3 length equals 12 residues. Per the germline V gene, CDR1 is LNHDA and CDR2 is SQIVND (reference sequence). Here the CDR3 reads CASGRGLGMRLF. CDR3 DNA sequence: TGTGCCAGCGGACGGGGACTCGGAATGAGACTTTTT.

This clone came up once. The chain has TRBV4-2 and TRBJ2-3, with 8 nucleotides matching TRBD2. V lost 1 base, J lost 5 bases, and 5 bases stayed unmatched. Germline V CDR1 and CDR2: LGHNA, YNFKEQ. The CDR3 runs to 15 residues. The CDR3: CASSQAGGPQDTQYF. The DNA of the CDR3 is TGTGCCAGCAGCCAAGCGGGAGGGCCTCAAGATACGCAGTATTTT.

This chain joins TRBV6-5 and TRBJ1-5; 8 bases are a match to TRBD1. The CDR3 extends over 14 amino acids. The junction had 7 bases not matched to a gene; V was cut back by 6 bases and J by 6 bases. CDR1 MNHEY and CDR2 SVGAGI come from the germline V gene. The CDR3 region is CASSLAQGVQPQHF. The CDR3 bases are TGTGCCAGCAGCTTAGCACAGGGGGTTCAGCCCCAGCATTTT.

The CDR3 here is CASSLSPYYEQYF. CDR3 bases: TGCGCCAGCAGCTTGTCCCCTTACTACGAGCAGTACTTC. This sequence joins TRBV5-1 and TRBJ2-7; no clear D. The CDR3 covers 13 residues. Trimming removed 1 base at V and 3 bases at J, with 8 bases between. The V gene's germline CDR1 is SGHRS and CDR2 YFSETQ.

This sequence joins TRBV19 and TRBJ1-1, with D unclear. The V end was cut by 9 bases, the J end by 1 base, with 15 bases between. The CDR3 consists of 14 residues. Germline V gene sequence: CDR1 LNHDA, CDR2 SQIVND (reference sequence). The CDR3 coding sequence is TGTGCCAGCTGCTTGGGGAGGGCGAACACTGAAGCTTTCTTT. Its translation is CASCLGRANTEAFF.